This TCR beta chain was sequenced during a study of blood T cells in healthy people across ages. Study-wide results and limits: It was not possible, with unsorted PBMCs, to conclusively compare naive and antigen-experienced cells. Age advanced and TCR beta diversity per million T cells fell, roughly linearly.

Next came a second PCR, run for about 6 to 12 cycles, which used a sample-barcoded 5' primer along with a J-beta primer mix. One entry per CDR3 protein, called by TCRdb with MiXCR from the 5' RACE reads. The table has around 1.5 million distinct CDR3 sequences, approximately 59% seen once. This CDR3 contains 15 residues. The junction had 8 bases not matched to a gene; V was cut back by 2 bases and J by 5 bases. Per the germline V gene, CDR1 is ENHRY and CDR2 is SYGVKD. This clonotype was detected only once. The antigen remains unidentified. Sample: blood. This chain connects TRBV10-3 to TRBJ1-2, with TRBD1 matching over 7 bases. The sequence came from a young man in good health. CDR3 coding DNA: TGTGCCATCAGTGAGAACGAGGGGGCCTGGTATGGCTACACCTTC. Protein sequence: CAISENEGAWYGYTF.